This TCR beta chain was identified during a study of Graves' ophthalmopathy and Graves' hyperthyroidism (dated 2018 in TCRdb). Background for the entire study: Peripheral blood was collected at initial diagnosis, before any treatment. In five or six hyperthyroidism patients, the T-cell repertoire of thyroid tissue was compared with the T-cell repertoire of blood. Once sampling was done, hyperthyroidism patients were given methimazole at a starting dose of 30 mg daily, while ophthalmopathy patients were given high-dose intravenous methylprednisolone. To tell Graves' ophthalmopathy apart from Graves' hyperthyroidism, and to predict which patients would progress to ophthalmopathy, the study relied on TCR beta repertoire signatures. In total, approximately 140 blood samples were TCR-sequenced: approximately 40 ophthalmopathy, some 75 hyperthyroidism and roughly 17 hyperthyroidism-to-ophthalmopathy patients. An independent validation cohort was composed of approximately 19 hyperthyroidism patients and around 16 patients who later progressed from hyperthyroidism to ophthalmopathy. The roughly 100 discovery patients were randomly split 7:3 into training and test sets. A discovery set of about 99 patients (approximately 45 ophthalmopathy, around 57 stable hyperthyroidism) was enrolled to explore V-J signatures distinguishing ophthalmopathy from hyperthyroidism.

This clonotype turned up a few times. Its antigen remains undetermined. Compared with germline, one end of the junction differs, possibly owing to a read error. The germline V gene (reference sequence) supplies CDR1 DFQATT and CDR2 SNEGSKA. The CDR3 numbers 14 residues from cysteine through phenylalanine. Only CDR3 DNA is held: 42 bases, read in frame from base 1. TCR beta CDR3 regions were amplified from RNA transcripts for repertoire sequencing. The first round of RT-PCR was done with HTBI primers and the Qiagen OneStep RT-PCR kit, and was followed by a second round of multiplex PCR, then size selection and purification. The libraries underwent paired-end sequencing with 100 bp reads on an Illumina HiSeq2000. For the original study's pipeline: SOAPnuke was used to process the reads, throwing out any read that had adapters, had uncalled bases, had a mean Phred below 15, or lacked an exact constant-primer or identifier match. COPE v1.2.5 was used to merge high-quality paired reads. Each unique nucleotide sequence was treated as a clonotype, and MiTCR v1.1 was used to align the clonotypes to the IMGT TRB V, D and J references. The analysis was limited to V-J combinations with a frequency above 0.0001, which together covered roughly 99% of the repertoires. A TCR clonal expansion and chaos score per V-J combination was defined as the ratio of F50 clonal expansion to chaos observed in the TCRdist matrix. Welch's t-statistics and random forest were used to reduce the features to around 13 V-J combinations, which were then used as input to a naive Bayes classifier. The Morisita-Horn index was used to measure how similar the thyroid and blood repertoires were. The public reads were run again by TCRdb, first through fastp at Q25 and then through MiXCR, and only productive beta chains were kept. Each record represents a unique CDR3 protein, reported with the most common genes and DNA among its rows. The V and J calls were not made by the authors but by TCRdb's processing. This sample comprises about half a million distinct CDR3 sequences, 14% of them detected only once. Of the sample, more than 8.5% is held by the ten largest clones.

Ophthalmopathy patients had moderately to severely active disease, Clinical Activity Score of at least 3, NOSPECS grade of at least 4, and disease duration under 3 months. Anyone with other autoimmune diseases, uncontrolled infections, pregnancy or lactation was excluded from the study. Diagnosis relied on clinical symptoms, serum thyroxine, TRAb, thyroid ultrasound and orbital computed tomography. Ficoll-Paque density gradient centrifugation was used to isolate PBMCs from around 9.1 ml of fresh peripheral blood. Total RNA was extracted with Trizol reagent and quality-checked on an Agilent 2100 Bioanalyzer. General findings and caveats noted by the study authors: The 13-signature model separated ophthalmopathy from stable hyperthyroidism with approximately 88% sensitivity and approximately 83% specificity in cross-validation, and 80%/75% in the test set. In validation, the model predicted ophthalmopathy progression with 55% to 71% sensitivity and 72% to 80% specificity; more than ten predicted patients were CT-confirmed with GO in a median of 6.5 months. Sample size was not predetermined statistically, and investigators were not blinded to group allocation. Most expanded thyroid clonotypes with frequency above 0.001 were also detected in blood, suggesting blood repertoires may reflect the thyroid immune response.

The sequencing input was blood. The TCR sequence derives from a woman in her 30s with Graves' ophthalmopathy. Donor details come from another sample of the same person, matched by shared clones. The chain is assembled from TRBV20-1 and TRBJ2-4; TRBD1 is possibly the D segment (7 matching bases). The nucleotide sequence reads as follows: TGCAGTGCTACGACAGGGAGGTCCAAAAACATTAAGTACTTC. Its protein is CSATTGRSKNIKYF.